Below, 14 T cell receptor beta chains from the same sample are listed, as sequenced in a study of graft-versus-host responses after intestinal transplantation. The antigens these receptors bind are not known. Repertoires were generated with immunoSEQ multiplex PCR, while TCRdb's copy carries only in-frame clones and drops some. The sample lists over 100,000 clones, roughly 93% seen once, with around 0.12% in the top ten. The sample consisted of unstimulated CD4+ T cells sorted from spleen or lymph node cells, taken before intestinal transplant. The receptors shown here come from a human donor who received an intestinal transplant.

CDR3 loop: CASSGPGLAGVGSYNEQFF. The CDR3 nucleotides read TGTGCCAGCAGCGGACCGGGACTAGCGGGAGTCGGTTCCTACAATGAGCAGTTCTTC. V gene TRBV9 combines with J gene TRBJ2-1; 14 bases agree with TRBD2. Germline CDR1 reads SGDLS; CDR2 reads YYNGEE. The J segment lost 1 base and the V segment lost 3 bases, leaving 9 bases of the junction unmatched. The CDR3 consists of 19 residues.

V usage is TRBV7-9 and J usage is TRBJ1-1, with D possibly matching TRBD1 (6 bases). This CDR3 comprises 16 residues. Trimming removed 2 bases at V and 1 base at J, with 14 bases between. Germline CDR1 and CDR2: SEHNR and FQNEAQ (reference sequence). CDR3: CASSLWGGGENTEAFF. The CDR3 DNA is TGTGCCAGCAGCTTATGGGGGGGCGGGGAGAACACTGAAGCTTTCTTT.

In its sample, this clone was seen once. The CDR3 DNA follows: TGCGCCAGCAGCTTGGAGGGGGCCACAGAGACCCAGTACTTC. Translated: CASSLEGATETQYF. The J gene is TRBJ2-5, the V gene TRBV5-1; 7 bases match TRBD1. CDR1 SGHRS and CDR2 YFSETQ come from the germline V gene. The CDR3 has 14 residues. V was clipped by 0 bases and J by 4 bases; unmatched bases: 3.

This chain joins TRBV6-5 and TRBJ1-5; unclear D gene. V was shortened by 0 bases and J by 4 bases, with 7 bases between the two germline ends. CDR1 MNHEY and CDR2 SVGAGI come from the germline V gene. The CDR3 extends over 14 amino acids. This CDR3 reads CASSYSAGNQPQHF. The DNA of the CDR3 is TGTGCCAGCAGTTACTCGGCGGGGAATCAGCCCCAGCATTTT.

This chain connects TRBV9 to TRBJ2-5; 10 bases match TRBD2. CDR3 size: 19 residues. V was pared by 4 bases and J by 0 bases, with 15 bases of the junction left unmatched. The germline gives CDR1 SGDLS, CDR2 YYNGEE. CDR3 region: CASSSRLAGPRRHQETQYF. CDR3 nucleotide sequence: TGTGCCAGCAGCTCTCGACTAGCGGGCCCACGGAGGCACCAAGAGACCCAGTACTTC.

V is TRBV5-1 and J is TRBJ1-2; maybe TRBD1 (6 bases). The V end was cut by 7 bases, the J end by 0 bases, with 22 bases between. Germline V gene data show CDR1 as SGHRS and CDR2 as YFSETQ. The CDR3 runs to 17 residues. The CDR3, as DNA: TGCGCCAGCCACCCTAGCCTTATAGGACAGACTAACTATGGCTACACCTTC. Its translation is CASHPSLIGQTNYGYTF.

The CDR3 DNA is TGTGCCAGCAGCGTTACTGGGAGAGGGGACGGGAACTATGGCTACACCTTC. This codes for CASSVTGRGDGNYGYTF. The chain joins TRBV9 to TRBJ1-2; D possibly corresponds to TRBD1 (5 bases). V was shortened by 2 bases and J by 2 bases, with 19 bases between the two germline ends. Germline V gives CDR1 SGDLS, CDR2 YYNGEE. The CDR3 is made up of 17 amino acids.

The chain links TRBV29-1 to TRBJ1-2; D remains ambiguous. This CDR3 comprises 13 residues. With 1 base removed from V and 4 bases from J, the gap between germline ends came to 10 bases. Germline CDR1 SQVTM, CDR2 ANQGSEA. CDR3 protein: CSVEAGEGYGYTF. The CDR3 region has the DNA TGCAGCGTTGAAGCAGGTGAGGGCTATGGCTACACCTTC. Based on the CDR3 plus reference TRBV29-1 and TRBJ1-2, the full variable domain is SAVISQKPSRDICQRGTSLTIQCQVDSQVTMMFWYRQQPGQSLTLIATANQGSEATYESGFVIDKFPISRPNLTFSTLTVSNMSPEDSSIYLCSVEAGEGYGYTFGSGTRLTVV.

The rearrangement uses TRBV7-9 and TRBJ1-4; D is unresolved. The CDR3 has 17 residues. CDR1 is SEHNR, CDR2 FQNEAQ, per germline (reference sequence). V was trimmed by 2 bases and J by 0 bases, leaving 13 bases between them. The CDR3 DNA reads as TGTGCCAGCAGCTTAACTCCTTTCGGTACAACTAATGAAAAACTGTTTTTT. Protein: CASSLTPFGTTNEKLFF.

Points on this clone: The same CDR3 also results from other DNA sequences found in this sample. This chain connects TRBV19 to TRBJ2-1; D is ambiguous. V gave up 2 bases and J gave up 3 bases, with 5 bases separating them. This CDR3 has 13 amino acids. Looked up from germline, CDR1 is LNHDA and CDR2 is SQIVND (reference sequence). The CDR3 loop reads CASSIRDYNEQFF. CDR3 nucleotides: TGTGCCAGTAGTATACGAGACTACAATGAGCAGTTCTTC.

This rearrangement joins TRBV11-3 to TRBJ2-3; TRBD2 aligns across 9 bases. The V segment lost 1 base and the J segment 3 bases; nucleotides outside the gene matches: 5. This CDR3 is 16 amino acids long. Germline CDR1 SGHNT, CDR2 YENEEA. CDR3 nucleotides: TGTGCCAGCAGCTTAGGAGGGAGCGGGAGGACAGATACGCAGTATTTT. Protein sequence: CASSLGGSGRTDTQYF.

This rearrangement joins TRBV6-1 to TRBJ2-3; 14 positions match TRBD2. Germline V lookup: CDR1 MNHNS, CDR2 SASEGT. CDR3 length: 15 residues. V lost 10 bases to trimming and J lost 6 bases; unmatched junction nucleotides: 9. This CDR3 is CATGLAGGLSDTQYF. The CDR3 bases are TGTGCCACCGGACTAGCGGGAGGACTGAGTGATACGCAGTATTTT.

This chain joins TRBV2 and TRBJ2-7; 8 positions agree with TRBD1. Germline V lookup: CDR1 SNHLY, CDR2 FYNNEI. The CDR3 contains 14 residues. V lost 2 bases and J lost 4; bases outside the gene matches: 4. The CDR3 loop is CASSEPRGLYEQYF. The CDR3 coding sequence is TGTGCCAGCAGTGAACCCAGGGGGCTTTACGAGCAGTACTTC. Complete variable domain (other parts from reference TRBV2 and TRBJ2-7): EPEVTQTPSHQVTQMGQEVILRCVPISNHLYFYWYRQILGQKVEFLVSFYNNEISEKSEIFDDQFSVERPDGSNFTLKIRSTKLEDSAMYFCASSEPRGLYEQYFGPGTRLTVT.

This clone appeared a single time. The chain carries TRBV27 and TRBJ2-7; TRBD1 is a possible D gene (6 bases). V gave up 3 bases and J gave up 3 bases, with 9 bases separating them. CDR1 is MNHEY, CDR2 SMNVEV, per germline (reference sequence). The CDR3 is 13 residues long. This CDR3 is CASSFSGDYEQYF. The CDR3, as DNA: TGTGCCAGCAGTTTTTCAGGGGACTACGAGCAGTACTTC.